This entry concerns a single T cell receptor (beta chain). Its antigen is still unknown. Germline V lookup: CDR1 LGHDT, CDR2 YNNKEL (reference sequence). This CDR3 spans 16 amino acids. V lost 4 bases, J lost 10 bases, and 14 bases stayed unmatched. Patients counted as stable if ophthalmopathy did not develop within 18 months. Fresh peripheral blood, around 9.2 ml of it, supplied the PBMCs. This entry comes from a study of T cells in Graves' hyperthyroidism and ophthalmopathy. Findings and caveats of the study: Blood also showed most of the thyroid clonotypes that were expanded above 0.001.

Amplification yielded TCR beta CDR3 regions, with RNA transcripts as the source. A first-round RT-PCR of the TCR CDR3 used the HTBI primer set. From the multiplex PCR reads, TCRdb called clonotypes with MiXCR, one entry per CDR3 protein. The table includes approximately 600,000 distinct CDR3 sequences, about 16% detected once. The specimen sequenced was blood. The TCR originated in a woman in her 30s with Graves' hyperthyroidism. The rearrangement joins TRBV3-1 to TRBJ2-1; 9 bases agree with TRBD2. CDR3 protein: CASSPLAGVGFSEQFF. In DNA form, the CDR3 reads TGTGCCAGCAGCCCTTTAGCGGGAGTTGGCTTTTCAGAGCAGTTCTTC.